This paragraph covers one T cell receptor beta chain sequence. Here immunoSEQ multiplex PCR was the method, and the copy in TCRdb shows in-frame clones only, minus some. This table has approximately 28,000 clones, 92% appearing once. With 9 bases clipped from V and 7 bases from J, the junction kept 8 bases outside the gene matches. The CDR3 contains 14 residues. Germline V gene sequence: CDR1 LNHDA, CDR2 SQIVND (reference sequence). The source of the sample is a study of blood T cell repertoires in COVID-19. Study in general: T cells, B-cell-depleted T cells, or PBMCs supplied cDNA or gDNA.

The sequenced sample was peripheral blood. This clonotype originated in a human donor in a cohort sampled during active COVID-19. The chain joins TRBV19 to TRBJ1-6, with 8 bases fitting TRBD1. The CDR3 here is CASGEQGGNSPLHF. In DNA, the CDR3 is TGTGCCAGCGGCGAACAGGGGGGGAATTCACCCCTCCACTTT.